This entry features one T cell receptor beta chain sequence. The target antigen is unknown. Sequencing in the ViraFEST assay came after antigen-specific CD4+ T cells had been expanded with viral peptide pools, which were used to stimulate PBMC. When more than 9 days of culture had elapsed, CD4+ T cells were isolated. Among the vaccine recipients, none had a prior SARS-CoV-2 infection, and nucleocapsid antibodies were negative. The researchers cultured approximately 2 million PBMC per well with approximately 10 IU/ml IL-2 and 8.5 to 10 ug/ml peptides. Sequenced by immunoSEQ multiplex PCR; TCRdb stores in-frame clones only, minus some. The sample yields 40,000 to 45,000 clones, roughly four fifths seen once. This entry is derived from a study of vaccination effects on CD4 cells after COVID-19. The study, taken as a whole, reports: The study enrolled few convalescent patients and sampled no early post-infection timepoints. Healthy vaccine recipients' vaccine-induced clones were almost all SARS-CoV-2 mono-reactive.

Germline CDR1 and CDR2: SGHTA and FQGNSA. The CDR3 is made up of 13 amino acids. V was shortened by 2 bases and J by 7 bases, with 10 bases between the two germline ends. The material sequenced was CD4+ T cells from PBMCs cultured with SARS-CoV-2 spike peptides, taken before COVID-19 vaccination. The rearrangement joins TRBV7-2 to TRBJ2-3, with D tentatively TRBD1 (6 bases). The clonotype comes from a human donor who received a COVID-19 vaccine. Here the CDR3 DNA reads TGTGCCAGCAGCTTAAAGGGGGTGAATACGCAGTATTTT. Translating it yields CASSLKGVNTQYF.